These 17 T cell receptor beta chains came from one sample sequenced in a study of CD8 T cells in ankylosing spondylitis. Study results and caveats: It appeared that ankylosing spondylitis blood was characterized by a TCR beta motif of under ten highly homologous variants.

Antigen specificity for these receptors is unknown. TCRdb analysed the 5' RACE reads with MiXCR anew, one entry per CDR3 protein. The sample lists almost 400,000 distinct CDR3 sequences, more than 20% occurring once. Sequencing was done on a sample of blood, either unsorted or a sorted T cell fraction (not recorded which). The receptors here all came from a male donor with ankylosing spondylitis.

This clonotype was counted many times. The chain recombines TRBV7-2 with TRBJ2-5; D gene ambiguous. Trimming took off 0 bases at V and 1 base at J, with 12 bases between the two ends. The V gene's germline CDR1 is SGHTA and CDR2 FQGNSA. The CDR3 is 16 residues long. As DNA, the CDR3 is TGTGCCAGCAGCTTAGCGCTCCGGGCAATCCAAGAGACCCAGTACTTC. Translation gives CASSLALRAIQETQYF.

This clonotype was detected a few times. V and J are TRBV3-1 and TRBJ2-3; 10 positions agree with TRBD1. CDR1 LGHDT and CDR2 YNNKEL come from the germline V gene (reference sequence). The CDR3 is 15 residues long. Losses at the gene ends were 4 bases for V and 5 bases for J; bases not matched to a gene: 6. The CDR3 coding sequence is TGTGCCAGCAGCCTTCCCGGGACAGGGGTAGATACGCAGTATTTT. Translation gives CASSLPGTGVDTQYF.

The chain recombines TRBV6-5 with TRBJ2-7, with 10 nucleotides matching TRBD2. Germline CDR1 and CDR2: MNHEY and SVGAGI. V was pared by 0 bases and J by 8 bases, with 4 bases of the junction left unmatched. The length of the CDR3 is 14 residues. The CDR3 is CASSYSSGRAKQYF. CDR3 nucleotide sequence: TGTGCCAGCAGTTACTCGAGCGGGAGGGCCAAGCAGTACTTC.

This clonotype was detected a few times. The chain has TRBV13 and TRBJ1-6; 7 bases align to TRBD1. Germline trimming cut 5 bases from V and 4 bases from J; bases unmatched to any gene: 14. The germline gives CDR1 PRHDT, CDR2 FYEKMQ (reference sequence). The CDR3 has 18 residues. DNA of the CDR3: TGTGCCAGCAGCGGCCTGGGACAGTTGGGTTCTTATAATTCACCCCTCCACTTT. It codes for CASSGLGQLGSYNSPLHF.

This clonotype appeared a single time. The J gene is TRBJ2-7, the V gene TRBV6-6; TRBD2 matches at 7 bases. Germline trimming cut 3 bases from V and 7 bases from J; bases unmatched to any gene: 6. Germline values: CDR1 MNHNY, CDR2 SVGAGI (reference sequence). The CDR3 loop spans 13 amino acids. CDR3 sequence reads: CASSYERGREQYF. The CDR3 DNA reads TGTGCCAGCAGTTATGAGCGGGGTAGGGAGCAGTACTTC.

This clonotype appeared a few times. The chain uses TRBV7-2 and TRBJ2-1, with 11 bases matching TRBD2. CDR3 length equals 15 residues. Germline V gene data show CDR1 as SGHTA and CDR2 as FQGNSA. V was clipped by 5 bases and J by 2 bases; unmatched bases: 2. The CDR3 sequence is CASSTSGGTYNEQFF. CDR3 coding DNA: TGTGCCAGCAGCACTAGCGGGGGTACCTACAATGAGCAGTTCTTC.

This clonotype was seen just once. The V gene is TRBV3-1, the J gene TRBJ1-4; 9 nucleotides match TRBD1. Germline CDR1 and CDR2: LGHDT and YNNKEL (reference sequence). The CDR3 runs to 15 residues. The V segment lost 4 bases and the J segment 10 bases; nucleotides outside the gene matches: 10. Here the CDR3 reads CASSPRDREAGKLFF. The CDR3 DNA follows: TGTGCCAGCAGCCCTAGGGACAGGGAGGCCGGAAAACTGTTTTTT.

This clonotype was counted only a few times. This chain connects TRBV5-5 to TRBJ2-3; D gene uncertain. The CDR3 extends over 15 amino acids. Per germline, CDR1 SGHKS and CDR2 YYEKEE (reference sequence). V was clipped by 0 bases and J by 1 base, with 9 bases between them. CDR3 amino acids: CASSLDGVGTDTQYF. The CDR3 region has the DNA TGTGCCAGCAGCTTGGATGGGGTCGGCACAGATACGCAGTATTTT. Using reference TRBV5-5 and TRBJ2-3 for the parts outside the CDR3, the full variable domain is DAGVTQSPTHLIKTRGQQVTLRCSPISGHKSVSWYQQVLGQGPQFIFQYYEKEERGRGNFPDRFSARQFPNYSSELNVNALLLGDSALYLCASSLDGVGTDTQYFGPGTRLTVL.

In DNA, the CDR3 is TGTGCCAGCAGCAGGGACCCTTACGATGAGCAGTTCTTC. Its translation is CASSRDPYDEQFF. The chain uses TRBV7-2 and TRBJ2-1, with D possibly being TRBD1 or TRBD2 (5 bases each). Germline V gene data show CDR1 as SGHTA and CDR2 as FQGNSA. Between the trimmed V and J ends, which lost 5 bases and 8 bases, there was a span of 13 bases. The CDR3 has 13 amino acids.

This chain uses TRBV9 with TRBJ1-2; TRBD1 matches 9 bases. J lost 6 bases, V lost 3 bases, and 15 bases had no gene match. The CDR3 sequence is 17 residues long. Germline V gene sequence: CDR1 SGDLS, CDR2 YYNGEE. CDR3 region: CASSALGQGRLENGYTF. The CDR3 DNA follows: TGTGCCAGCAGCGCCCTGGGACAGGGAAGATTGGAAAATGGCTACACCTTC. Variable domain in full (rest from reference TRBV9 and TRBJ1-2): DSGVTQTPKHLITATGQRVTLRCSPRSGDLSVYWYQQSLDQGLQFLIQYYNGEERAKGNILERFSAQQFPDLHSELNLSSLELGDSALYFCASSALGQGRLENGYTFGSGTRLTVV.

The table lists this clonotype with many counts. This sequence joins TRBV7-8 and TRBJ2-1, with unresolved D. This CDR3 spans 15 amino acids. The V end lost 7 bases, the J end lost 3 bases, and 16 bases lay between the germline ends. CDR1 is SGHVS, CDR2 FQNEAQ, per germline. CDR3 nucleotide sequence: TGTGCCAGCACCCCTTCCGGCAGAGTCTACAATGAGCAGTTCTTC. This sequence encodes CASTPSGRVYNEQFF.

This clonotype was picked up a small number of times. The CDR3 is CASSEGGRDAPGNYGYTF. The CDR3 DNA follows: TGTGCCAGCAGTGAGGGGGGAAGGGACGCACCCGGTAACTATGGCTACACCTTC. V is TRBV25-1 and J is TRBJ1-2, with D possibly being TRBD1 (5 bases). There are 18 residues in the CDR3. The V gene's germline CDR1 is MGHDK and CDR2 SYGVNS. The V end lost 3 bases, the J end lost 1 base, and 21 bases lay between the germline ends.

The table lists this clonotype with a count of one. The gene calls are TRBV6-5 and TRBJ2-3; TRBD1 aligns across 8 bases. Germline lookup yields CDR1 MNHEY and CDR2 SVGAGI. After removal of 2 bases from V and 4 bases from J, the junction contained 5 bases not matched to a gene. CDR3 length: 15 amino acids. CDR3 coding DNA: TGTGCCAGCAGTTACAAACGGACAGGGCCAGATACGCAGTATTTT. It translates to CASSYKRTGPDTQYF.

This clonotype was found a few times. The chain joins TRBV6-2 or TRBV6-3 to TRBJ2-7; 7 bases fit TRBD1. The CDR3 contains 11 residues. Trimming cost V 6 bases and J 9 bases; bases outside gene matches: 5. Germline V lookup: CDR1 MNHEY, CDR2 SVGEGT. CDR3 coding DNA: TGTGCCAGCAGACAGGGGAAGGTGCAGTACTTC. Its protein product is CASRQGKVQYF.

This chain connects TRBV30 to TRBJ1-5; no definite D call. V dropped 7 bases and J dropped 8 bases, with 15 bases sitting between them. The CDR3 extends over 12 amino acids. Germline V CDR1 and CDR2: GTSNPN, SVGIG (reference sequence). The chain's CDR3 is CAYRDSGEPQHF. The DNA of the CDR3 is TGTGCCTACCGAGACTCGGGAGAGCCCCAGCATTTT.

This clonotype was detected only a few times. In DNA form, the CDR3 reads TGCGCCAGCAGCTGGGCGGGGGACGAGACCCAGTACTTC. Amino acids: CASSWAGDETQYF. The chain is built from TRBV5-1 and TRBJ2-5, with 7 bases identical to TRBD2. After removal of 3 bases from V and 5 bases from J, the junction contained 4 bases not matched to a gene. The CDR3 has 13 residues. Germline V gene sequence: CDR1 SGHRS, CDR2 YFSETQ.

This clonotype was recorded a few times. This chain joins TRBV20-1 and TRBJ2-7; D possibly matches TRBD1 or TRBD2 (5 bases each). This CDR3 has 15 amino acids. V lost 6 bases and J 0 bases, leaving 18 bases between the germline ends. CDR1 and CDR2 (germline): DFQATT, SNEGSKA (reference sequence). The CDR3 sequence: CSAQAGTDPSYEQYF. The CDR3 region has the DNA TGCAGTGCACAGGCCGGGACGGATCCCTCCTACGAGCAGTACTTC.